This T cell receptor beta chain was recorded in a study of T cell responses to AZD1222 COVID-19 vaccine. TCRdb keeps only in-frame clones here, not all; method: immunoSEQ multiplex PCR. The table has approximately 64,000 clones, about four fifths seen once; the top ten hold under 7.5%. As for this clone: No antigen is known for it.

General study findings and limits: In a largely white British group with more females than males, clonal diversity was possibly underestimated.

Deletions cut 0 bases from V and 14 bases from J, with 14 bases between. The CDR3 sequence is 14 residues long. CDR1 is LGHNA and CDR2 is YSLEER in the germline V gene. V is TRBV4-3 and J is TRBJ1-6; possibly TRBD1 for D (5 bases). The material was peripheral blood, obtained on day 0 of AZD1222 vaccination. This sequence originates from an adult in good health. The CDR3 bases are TGCGCCAGCAGCCAAGATTCGACAGTTAAGTCCCTCCACTTT. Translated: CASSQDSTVKSLHF.